This TCR beta chain was sequenced during a study of control samples from healthy donors and cancer patients. The ends were cut back, 7 bases at V and 0 bases at J, with 10 bases in the middle. CDR3 length equals 14 residues. Looked up from germline, CDR1 is SNHLY and CDR2 is FYNNEI. Assay: immunoSEQ multiplex PCR; the TCRdb copy retains only in-frame clones and omits some. The sample lists over 120,000 clones, more than 90% occurring once. The chain is built from TRBV2 and TRBJ2-1; perhaps TRBD2 as D (5 bases). Sequencing used blood. The sequence was obtained from a man in his thirties or forties in good health. The CDR3 bases are TGTGCCAGCAACTTAGCGTCCTCCTACAATGAGCAGTTCTTC. Translation gives CASNLASSYNEQFF.